The next 29 T cell receptor beta chains were all read from a single sample in a study of T cells generated in artificial thymic organoids. Separate semi-nested PCRs amplified TCRalpha and TCRbeta libraries using constant-region reverse primers in TRAC or TRBC. From the 5' RACE reads, TCRdb called clonotypes with MiXCR, one entry per CDR3 protein. The sample lists under 7,000 distinct CDR3 sequences; less than 30% were seen once. The antigens of these receptors remain unknown. Human HSPCs were combined with MS5 stroma expressing human DLL1. The seeding cells were CD34+CD3- hematopoietic stem and progenitor cells purified by FACS to remove T cells. Sequencing was done on a sample of naive CD8+ T cells grown in artificial thymic organoids from cord blood stem and progenitor cells. Subset meaning: CD3+TCRalphabeta+CD8SP T cells; for blood, CD45RO-CCR7+ naive CD8+ T cells. Receptors originate from a human donor who gave cord blood stem cells for thymic organoid culture, a cardiac surgery patient who gave postnatal thymus, or a blood donor (not recorded which).

The sample holds one count of this clonotype. The J gene is TRBJ1-5, the V gene TRBV20-1, with D tentatively TRBD1 (6 bases). The CDR3 extends over 17 amino acids. Trimming took 3 bases from V and 0 from J, leaving 18 bases between them. The V gene's germline CDR1 is DFQATT and CDR2 SNEGSKA (reference sequence). In DNA, the CDR3 is TGCAGTGCTAGTGGGGCAGGGGAGAGGAGTAGCAATCAGCCCCAGCATTTT. Its translation: CSASGAGERSSNQPQHF.

This clonotype is classed as medium-sized. The rearrangement joins TRBV7-2 to TRBJ2-7, with a possible D match to TRBD1 (5 bases). This CDR3 comprises 12 residues. Trimming left V 1 base short and J 8 bases short, with 9 bases between. The germline V gene has CDR1 SGHTA and CDR2 FQGNSA. The CDR3 region is CASSLVRAKQYF. The CDR3 region has the DNA TGTGCCAGCAGCTTAGTCAGGGCAAAGCAGTACTTC.

This clonotype was observed many times. The V and J genes are TRBV10-3 and TRBJ1-2, with TRBD1 matching over 7 bases. This CDR3 spans 13 amino acids. The germline gives CDR1 ENHRY, CDR2 SYGVKD. V shed 2 bases and J 4 bases; nucleotides not matched to a gene: 1. This CDR3 is CAISEAGGYGYTF. The CDR3 nucleotides are TGTGCCATCAGTGAGGCAGGGGGCTATGGCTACACCTTC.

V is TRBV5-5 and J is TRBJ2-1; the D gene is possibly TRBD1 (5 bases). Germline V gene lookup returns CDR1 SGHKS and CDR2 YYEKEE (reference sequence). V was shortened by 7 bases and J by 14 bases, with 22 bases between the two germline ends. The CDR3 sequence is 13 residues long. As DNA, the CDR3 is TGTGCCAGCCTCAGGGTCTCCTACAATGGGGAGTTCTTC. As protein: CASLRVSYNGEFF.

Worth noting for this clonotype: A much larger clone differs by one base, so this may be a read error. The chain carries TRBV6-5 and TRBJ2-5, with 9 nucleotides matching TRBD1. Per germline, CDR1 MNHEY and CDR2 SVGAGI. The length of the CDR3 is 14 residues. J was trimmed by 9 bases and V by 5 bases; bases with no gene match: 10. Here the CDR3 DNA reads TGTGCCAGCAGTACCGGGACAGGGCAGGAGGCCCAGTACTTC. This translates into CASSTGTGQEAQYF.

By share of the sample, this clonotype is medium-sized. The chain recombines TRBV11-2 with TRBJ2-7, with TRBD1 matching 9 bases. This CDR3 has 13 amino acids. V shed 10 bases and J 2 bases; nucleotides not matched to a gene: 6. The V gene's germline CDR1 is SGHAT and CDR2 FQNNGV. DNA of the CDR3: TGTGCCATCGACAGGGGGTTCCCCTACGAGCAGTACTTC. Translation gives CAIDRGFPYEQYF.

The chain joins TRBV4-1 to TRBJ1-2, with TRBD1 matching over 7 bases. The V segment lost 2 bases and the J segment 2 bases; nucleotides outside the gene matches: 5. The CDR3 extends over 15 amino acids. Germline V CDR1 and CDR2: MGHRA, YSYEKL. This chain's CDR3 is CASSQRRQGNYGYTF. The CDR3, as DNA: TGCGCCAGCAGCCAACGGCGACAGGGCAACTATGGCTACACCTTC.

This clonotype is medium-sized. The chain employs TRBV9 and TRBJ2-6; D not resolved. CDR1 and CDR2 (germline): SGDLS, YYNGEE. The CDR3 loop spans 14 amino acids. Trimming shortened V by 1 base and J by 4 bases, and 6 bases separated the two germline ends. In DNA form, the CDR3 reads TGTGCCAGCAGCGTAAGGTTGGGGGCCAACGTCCTGACTTTC. Amino acid sequence: CASSVRLGANVLTF.

The CDR3, as DNA: TGTGCCAGCTCGCAATTGTATAGCAATCAGCCCCAGCATTTT. It is translated as CASSQLYSNQPQHF. J is TRBJ1-5 and V is TRBV18; no reliable D call. Germline CDR1 KGHSH, CDR2 LQKENI. Trimming stripped 6 bases from V and 0 bases from J, with 9 bases between. The CDR3 runs to 14 residues. The variable domain in full, completed from reference TRBV18 and TRBJ1-5, reads NAGVMQNPRHLVRRRGQEARLRCSPMKGHSHVYWYRQLPEEGLKFMVYLQKENIIDESGMPKERFSAEFPKEGPSILRIQQVVRGDSAAYFCASSQLYSNQPQHFGDGTRLSIL.

This clonotype is deemed medium-sized. The V call is TRBV7-6, the J call TRBJ1-6, with TRBD1 matching 9 bases. Germline V gene lookup returns CDR1 SGHVS and CDR2 FNYEAQ. V was clipped by 4 bases and J by 10 bases; unmatched bases: 8. The CDR3 has 15 amino acids. CDR3 in DNA: TGTGCCAGCAGCTGTCGGGGACAGGGCCGGTCACCCCTCCACTTT. As protein: CASSCRGQGRSPLHF.

By sample fraction, this clonotype is large. This chain connects TRBV18 to TRBJ2-7, with D possibly matching TRBD2 (6 bases). CDR1 KGHSH and CDR2 LQKENI come from the germline V gene. V was pared by 6 bases and J by 6 bases, with 18 bases between. The CDR3 sequence is 14 residues long. This CDR3 is CASSHWAGFFEQYF. In DNA, the CDR3 is TGTGCCAGCTCCCATTGGGCGGGGTTCTTCGAGCAGTACTTC.

This chain links TRBV24-1 with TRBJ2-3; 8 nucleotides agree with TRBD1. CDR3 length: 15 amino acids. Germline lookup yields CDR1 KGHDR and CDR2 SFDVKD. Trimming took 6 bases from V and 2 from J; bases not matched to a gene: 6. The CDR3 sequence is CATSTSDRDTDTQYF. CDR3 nucleotide sequence: TGTGCCACCAGTACATCGGACAGGGACACAGATACGCAGTATTTT.

The J gene is TRBJ1-1, the V gene TRBV4-3; 7 bases line up with TRBD1. This CDR3 is 15 amino acids long. After removal of 1 base from V and 2 bases from J, the junction contained 4 bases not matched to a gene. CDR1 LGHNA and CDR2 YSLEER come from the germline V gene. CDR3 coding DNA: TGCGCCAGCAGCCAAGGACAGGGCACAAACACTGAAGCTTTCTTT. Its protein product is CASSQGQGTNTEAFF.

The chain is built from TRBV20-1 and TRBJ1-4, with TRBD1 matching over 10 bases. Germline V gene sequence: CDR1 DFQATT, CDR2 SNEGSKA (reference sequence). J was trimmed by 8 bases and V by 3 bases; bases with no gene match: 3. The CDR3 is 13 residues long. The DNA of the CDR3 is TGCAGTGCTAGTGGGGACAGGGGCGAAAAACTGTTTTTT. It is translated as CSASGDRGEKLFF.

By proportion, this clonotype is medium-sized. The gene calls are TRBV24-1 and TRBJ1-4, with D possibly being TRBD1 (5 bases). Germline lookup yields CDR1 KGHDR and CDR2 SFDVKD. The CDR3 sequence is 11 residues long. Deletions cut 6 bases from V and 10 bases from J, with 8 bases between. The DNA of the CDR3 is TGTGCCACCAGTTGTGGGGGAAAACTGTTTTTT. It translates to CATSCGGKLFF.

As regards this clonotype: A much bigger clone sits one base away, suggesting this may be a read error. This sequence joins TRBV5-1 and TRBJ2-3, with 7 positions matching TRBD2. The CDR3 runs 15 residues. Germline V gene sequence: CDR1 SGHRS, CDR2 YFSETQ. This CDR3 reads CVSSLLAGARDTQYF. CDR3 nucleotides: TGCGTCAGCAGCTTGTTGGCGGGAGCTAGAGATACGCAGTATTTT.

This clonotype is medium-sized. This chain joins TRBV4-1 and TRBJ1-4, with D perhaps TRBD1 (6 bases). Germline CDR1 reads MGHRA; CDR2 reads YSYEKL. V gave up 1 base and J gave up 5 bases, with 14 bases separating them. The CDR3 has 16 residues. The CDR3 DNA follows: TGCGCCAGCAGCCAAGCGTGCCACAGGGAGAATGAAAAACTGTTTTTT. This sequence encodes CASSQACHRENEKLFF.

By share of the sample, this clonotype is medium-sized. V is TRBV7-6 and J is TRBJ2-7; tentative D call: TRBD2 (6 bases). CDR1 is SGHVS, CDR2 FNYEAQ, per germline. The CDR3 consists of 15 residues. Trimming shortened V by 4 bases and J by 2 bases, and 15 bases separated the two germline ends. CDR3 loop: CASSYGLTLPYEQYF. The CDR3 DNA follows: TGTGCCAGCAGCTACGGACTAACCTTACCCTACGAGCAGTACTTC.

This clonotype has only a few counts. The chain combines TRBV12-3 or TRBV12-4 with TRBJ2-7, with 9 bases aligning to TRBD1. V lost 3 bases to trimming and J lost 5 bases; unmatched junction nucleotides: 8. The CDR3 runs to 15 residues. In DNA, the CDR3 is TGTGCCAGCAGTTTCATGGGACAGGGATACCACGAGCAGTACTTC. This sequence encodes CASSFMGQGYHEQYF.

The chain employs TRBV20-1 and TRBJ2-7; no reliable D call. The germline CDR1 and CDR2 sequences are DFQATT and SNEGSKA (reference sequence). V shed 2 bases and J shed 3 bases, with 14 bases lying between them. This CDR3 is 14 amino acids long. The CDR3 bases are TGCAGTGCTAGACACCCATCTGCCCGCTACGAGCAGTACTTC. Translation: CSARHPSARYEQYF.

This clonotype was seen once. J is TRBJ2-7 and V is TRBV28, with TRBD2 matching 8 bases. Germline CDR1 MDHEN, CDR2 SYDVKM. The CDR3 runs to 14 residues. Trimming removed 6 bases from V and 0 bases from J; junction bases left unmatched: 4. The CDR3 bases are TGTGCCAGCAGCTACGGGGGGGACTCCTACGAGCAGTACTTC. Protein: CASSYGGDSYEQYF.

This clonotype came up a few times. The junction does not match germline at one end; this may be a read error. J is TRBJ1-1 and V is TRBV4-2; possibly TRBD1 for D (6 bases). Germline-derived CDR1 and CDR2 are LGHNA and YNFKEQ. The CDR3 is 15 amino acids. The CDR3: CASRHPLGEGAEAFF. Here the CDR3 DNA reads TGTGCCAGCCGCCATCCCCTTGGGGAGGGGGCTGAAGCTTTCTTT.

This rearrangement joins TRBV7-3 to TRBJ2-3, with TRBD2 matching over 7 bases. The CDR3 is made up of 14 amino acids. Germline-derived CDR1 and CDR2 are SGHTA and FQGTGA. V lost 2 bases, J lost 1 base, and 0 bases stayed unmatched. The CDR3 nucleotides read TGTGCCAGCAGCTTAGCGGGGGGCACAGATACGCAGTATTTT. This gives the protein CASSLAGGTDTQYF.

Only a few counts were recorded for this clonotype. The rearrangement links TRBV18 to TRBJ2-5; no clear D. Per the germline V gene, CDR1 is KGHSH and CDR2 is LQKENI. Trimming left V 2 bases short and J 5 bases short, with 9 bases between. The CDR3 extends over 13 amino acids. In DNA, the CDR3 is TGTGCCAGCTCACCAATGGGTGGCGAGACCCAGTACTTC. Translated: CASSPMGGETQYF. Using reference TRBV18 and TRBJ2-5 for the parts outside the CDR3, the full variable domain is NAGVMQNPRHLVRRRGQEARLRCSPMKGHSHVYWYRQLPEEGLKFMVYLQKENIIDESGMPKERFSAEFPKEGPSILRIQQVVRGDSAAYFCASSPMGGETQYFGPGTRLLVL.

Worth noting for this clonotype: One end of the junction is discordant with germline, which a read error may explain. The V and J genes are TRBV6-5 and TRBJ1-3, with 7 bases lining up with TRBD1. Germline CDR1 and CDR2: MNHEY and SVGAGI. CDR3 length: 15 residues. CDR3 sequence: CASGYSTGTGNTIYF. The DNA of the CDR3 is TGTGCCAGCGGTTACTCGACAGGGACTGGAAACACCATATATTTT.

By share, this clonotype ranks as medium-sized. The chain recombines TRBV10-3 with TRBJ1-5; D is possibly TRBD1 (6 bases). The ends were cut back, 3 bases at V and 6 bases at J, with 15 bases in the middle. Germline V gene lookup returns CDR1 ENHRY and CDR2 SYGVKD. The CDR3 is 15 residues long. The DNA for the CDR3 is TGTGCCATCAGTGACCCGAGCGTAGGGGGTCAGCCCCAGCATTTT. This encodes CAISDPSVGGQPQHF.

This clonotype qualifies as medium-sized. The V gene is TRBV10-3, the J gene TRBJ2-7, with D unresolved. The CDR3 spans 13 residues. Trimming stripped 5 bases from V and 0 bases from J, with 8 bases between. The germline gives CDR1 ENHRY, CDR2 SYGVKD. CDR3 sequence: CAISSDCSYEQYF. The CDR3, as DNA: TGTGCCATCAGTTCTGACTGCTCCTACGAGCAGTACTTC.

This clonotype is deemed medium-sized (0.01 to 0.1%). The chain uses TRBV28 and TRBJ2-4, with unresolved D. V shed 4 bases and J shed 7 bases, with 14 bases lying between them. The germline CDR1 and CDR2 sequences are MDHEN and SYDVKM. CDR3 size: 14 residues. The CDR3 sequence: CASSSRAPLNIQYF. The CDR3 region has the DNA TGTGCCAGCAGTTCCCGGGCCCCACTTAACATTCAGTACTTC.

There are a few counts of this clonotype. This rearrangement joins TRBV20-1 to TRBJ2-1; D call uncertain. V lost 5 bases and J 1 base, leaving 18 bases between the germline ends. Germline V CDR1 and CDR2: DFQATT, SNEGSKA (reference sequence). The CDR3 loop spans 16 amino acids. The CDR3 loop is CSALRPAGCSYNEQFF. Written as DNA, the CDR3 is TGCAGTGCTCTCCGACCGGCAGGTTGTTCCTACAATGAGCAGTTCTTC.